The next 14 T cell receptor beta chains were all read from a single sample in a study of shared clonotypes between healthy human individuals. Clones were read by immunoSEQ multiplex PCR, and TCRdb kept only the in-frame ones, dropping some. Here the sample spans some 530,000 clones, 60% to 80% being singletons. Sequencing input: PBMCs. The receptors were sampled from a woman in her thirties or forties in good health. Some clones in this sample may be carry-over from other donors' samples.

The chain carries TRBV6-5 and TRBJ2-1, with 14 positions matching TRBD2. Trimming cost V 5 bases and J 6 bases; bases outside gene matches: 3. CDR3 length: 15 amino acids. Germline V gene data show CDR1 as MNHEY and CDR2 as SVGAGI. DNA for the CDR3: TGTGCCAGCAGTAGGACTAGCGGGAGGAGCAATGAGCAGTTCTTC. Translation: CASSRTSGRSNEQFF.

The chain carries TRBV19 and TRBJ2-2, with a tentative D call TRBD2 (6 bases). With 5 bases removed from V and 6 bases from J, the gap between germline ends came to 7 bases. Germline-derived CDR1 and CDR2 are LNHDA and SQIVND (reference sequence). The CDR3 length is 12 residues. As DNA, the CDR3 is TGTGCCAGTAGTTTAGCGGCCGGGGAGCTGTTTTTT. This codes for CASSLAAGELFF.

This clone was observed a handful of times. Other DNA sequences within the sample encode an identical CDR3. The chain combines TRBV7-6 with TRBJ2-2, with D tentatively TRBD2 (6 bases). This CDR3 has 16 amino acids. Per the germline V gene, CDR1 is SGHVS and CDR2 is FNYEAQ. V was cut by 2 bases and J by 2 bases, with 12 bases left in between. The CDR3 spells CASSLMGGTNTGELFF. CDR3 DNA sequence: TGTGCCAGCAGCTTAATGGGCGGGACCAACACCGGGGAGCTGTTTTTT.

The rearrangement uses TRBV29-1 and TRBJ1-2; TRBD1 might be the D (5 bases). Trimming cost V 6 bases and J 3 bases, with 11 bases left between them. The CDR3 has 12 amino acids. The V gene's germline CDR1 is SQVTM and CDR2 ANQGSEA. CDR3 nucleotide sequence: TGCAGCGTCCCGACAGCTTACTATGGCTACACCTTC. It is translated as CSVPTAYYGYTF. The entire variable domain, with the rest obtained from reference TRBV29-1 and TRBJ1-2, is as follows: SAVISQKPSRDICQRGTSLTIQCQVDSQVTMMFWYRQQPGQSLTLIATANQGSEATYESGFVIDKFPISRPNLTFSTLTVSNMSPEDSSIYLCSVPTAYYGYTFGSGTRLTVV.

In this sample, this clone turned up a few times. The chain recombines TRBV18 with TRBJ2-5; TRBD2 matches at 11 bases. Germline lookup yields CDR1 KGHSH and CDR2 LQKENI. Trimming removed 3 bases from V and 0 bases from J; junction bases left unmatched: 0. This CDR3 has 15 amino acids. DNA of the CDR3: TGTGCCAGCTCACCGACTAGCGGGAACCAAGAGACCCAGTACTTC. This encodes CASSPTSGNQETQYF. The variable domain in full, completed from reference TRBV18 and TRBJ2-5, reads NAGVMQNPRHLVRRRGQEARLRCSPMKGHSHVYWYRQLPEEGLKFMVYLQKENIIDESGMPKERFSAEFPKEGPSILRIQQVVRGDSAAYFCASSPTSGNQETQYFGPGTRLLVL.

This clone was detected a few times. V and J are TRBV5-1 and TRBJ2-5, with a possible D match to TRBD1 (6 bases). V lost 3 bases, J lost 0 bases, and 12 bases lay in between. Germline values: CDR1 SGHRS, CDR2 YFSETQ. CDR3 length: 15 residues. The CDR3 loop reads CASSYLPGDQETQYF. The CDR3 DNA sequence: TGCGCCAGCAGCTACTTACCAGGGGACCAAGAGACCCAGTACTTC.

The chain joins TRBV7-9 to TRBJ1-5; TRBD1 matches at 9 bases. The J segment lost 6 bases and the V segment lost 5 bases, leaving 5 bases of the junction unmatched. The V gene's germline CDR1 is SEHNR and CDR2 FQNEAQ (reference sequence). CDR3 size: 14 residues. The CDR3 sequence: CASSTLTGGQPQHF. The CDR3 coding sequence is TGTGCCAGCAGCACCTTGACAGGGGGTCAGCCCCAGCATTTT.

The V and J genes are TRBV7-2 and TRBJ1-4, with a weak D call TRBD1 (5 bases). The CDR3 extends over 13 amino acids. CDR1 and CDR2 from the germline V gene are SGHTA and FQGNSA. V lost 2 bases and J 8 bases, leaving 9 bases between the germline ends. The CDR3 sequence is CASSLSGREKLFF. The CDR3 DNA reads TGTGCCAGCAGCTTATCAGGGCGAGAAAAACTGTTTTTT.

Notes on this clone: Other DNA sequences of this sample code for an identical CDR3. The V and J genes are TRBV18 and TRBJ1-3, with D maybe TRBD1 (5 bases). The CDR3 covers 15 residues. With 0 bases removed from V and 3 bases from J, the gap between germline ends came to 9 bases. Germline lookup yields CDR1 KGHSH and CDR2 LQKENI. As DNA, the CDR3 is TGTGCCAGCTCACCACCGGCAGGGTTTGGAAACACCATATATTTT. It codes for CASSPPAGFGNTIYF. Drawing the rest from reference TRBV18 and TRBJ1-3, the complete variable domain is NAGVMQNPRHLVRRRGQEARLRCSPMKGHSHVYWYRQLPEEGLKFMVYLQKENIIDESGMPKERFSAEFPKEGPSILRIQQVVRGDSAAYFCASSPPAGFGNTIYFGEGSWLTVV.

J is TRBJ1-5 and V is TRBV2; 11 nucleotides align to TRBD1. V lost 4 bases, J lost 5 bases, and 4 bases stayed unmatched. This CDR3 has 15 amino acids. Germline V gene data show CDR1 as SNHLY and CDR2 as FYNNEI. CDR3 nucleotide sequence: TGTGCCAGCAGTGCGGACAGGGGGCCTGATCAGCCCCAGCATTTT. It yields the protein CASSADRGPDQPQHF.

This chain joins TRBV7-3 and TRBJ1-1; possible D gene TRBD1, 5 bases. Between the trimmed V and J ends, which lost 4 bases and 1 base, there was a span of 13 bases. The CDR3 consists of 15 residues. Germline-derived CDR1 and CDR2 are SGHTA and FQGTGA. CDR3 region: CASSSQDSRNTEAFF. In DNA, the CDR3 is TGTGCCAGCAGCTCCCAAGACAGCAGGAACACTGAAGCTTTCTTT.

The chain's CDR3 is CASSQDPRGTEAFF. The CDR3 DNA follows: TGTGCCAGCAGCCAAGACCCTAGGGGCACTGAAGCTTTCTTT. The chain couples TRBV4-2 to TRBJ1-1; possibly TRBD1 for D (5 bases). Germline CDR1 reads LGHNA; CDR2 reads YNFKEQ. The ends were cut back, 0 bases at V and 4 bases at J, with 9 bases in the middle. The CDR3 is 14 residues long.

This chain links TRBV2 with TRBJ2-1; D gene ambiguous. The CDR3 runs 14 residues. CDR1 SNHLY and CDR2 FYNNEI come from the germline V gene. The germline V and J ends were trimmed by 1 base and 5 bases, with 9 bases remaining between them. The CDR3 DNA follows: TGTGCCAGCAGTGAAGTCCCAAAACACAATGAGCAGTTCTTC. Translated: CASSEVPKHNEQFF.

In DNA, the CDR3 is TGTGCCAGCAGCTTAACAGGACCTGGGGAGACCCAGTACTTC. This sequence encodes CASSLTGPGETQYF. V and J are TRBV7-8 and TRBJ2-5; D possibly corresponds to TRBD1 (5 bases). This CDR3 comprises 14 residues. Germline values: CDR1 SGHVS, CDR2 FQNEAQ. Trimming removed 2 bases from V and 5 bases from J, with 12 bases in between.